The subject of this entry is one TCR beta chain. The antigen remains unidentified. The sample belongs to a study of blood T cells in healthy people across ages. At the level of the study: When template switching was applied, about one barcoded beta molecule was captured per two T cells.

The study, taken as a whole, reports: Whereas aged donors had fewer naive CD4+ cells, long-lived donors had more of them and higher diversity.

V lost 1 base, J lost 7 bases, and 6 bases stayed unmatched. The CDR3 spans 16 residues. CDR1 is KGHSH, CDR2 LQKENI, per germline. Using a J-beta primer mix together with a sample-barcoded 5' primer, a second PCR was run for about 6 to 11 cycles. Each of the samples gave a minimum of 2.5 million paired-end reads that contained CDR3. TCRdb redid the calling of the 5' RACE reads with MiXCR, one entry per CDR3 protein. The sample lists 850,000 to 950,000 distinct CDR3 sequences; 25% to 30% were seen once. Donors gave roughly 9.1 milliliters of peripheral blood apiece. The sequence was obtained from a woman aged 80 or older in good health. The chain recombines TRBV18 with TRBJ1-6; 8 nucleotides line up with TRBD1. Sample: blood. The DNA of the CDR3 is TGTGCCAGCTCACCACGCGGGGGGACAGGCAATTCACCCCTCCACTTT. It specifies CASSPRGGTGNSPLHF.